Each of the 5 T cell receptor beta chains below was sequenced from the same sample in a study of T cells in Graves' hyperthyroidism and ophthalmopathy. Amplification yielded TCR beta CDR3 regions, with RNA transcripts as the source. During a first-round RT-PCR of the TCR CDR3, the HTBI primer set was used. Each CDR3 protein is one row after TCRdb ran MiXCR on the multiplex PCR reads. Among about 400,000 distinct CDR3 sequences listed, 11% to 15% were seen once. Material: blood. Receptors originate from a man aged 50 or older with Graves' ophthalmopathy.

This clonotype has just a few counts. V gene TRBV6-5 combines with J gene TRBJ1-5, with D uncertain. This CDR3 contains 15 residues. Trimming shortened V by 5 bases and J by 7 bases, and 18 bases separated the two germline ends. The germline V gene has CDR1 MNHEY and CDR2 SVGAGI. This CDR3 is CASSNLGVGGQPQHF. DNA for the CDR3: TGTGCCAGCAGTAACCTGGGAGTGGGAGGACAGCCCCAGCATTTT.

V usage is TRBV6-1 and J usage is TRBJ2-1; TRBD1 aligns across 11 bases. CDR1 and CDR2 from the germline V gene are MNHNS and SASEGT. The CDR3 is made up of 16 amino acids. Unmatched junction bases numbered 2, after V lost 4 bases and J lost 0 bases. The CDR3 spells CASSAGTGGSYNEQFF. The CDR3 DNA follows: TGTGCCAGCAGTGCCGGGACAGGGGGCTCCTACAATGAGCAGTTCTTC.

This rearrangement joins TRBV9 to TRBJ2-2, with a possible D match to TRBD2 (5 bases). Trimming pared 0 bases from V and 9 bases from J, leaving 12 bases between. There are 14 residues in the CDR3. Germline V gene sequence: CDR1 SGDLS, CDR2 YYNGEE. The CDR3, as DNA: TGTGCCAGCAGCGTAGCCGGGGAAAGCCGGGAGCTGTTTTTT. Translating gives CASSVAGESRELFF. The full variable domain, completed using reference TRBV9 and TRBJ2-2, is DSGVTQTPKHLITATGQRVTLRCSPRSGDLSVYWYQQSLDQGLQFLIQYYNGEERAKGNILERFSAQQFPDLHSELNLSSLELGDSALYFCASSVAGESRELFFGEGSRLTVL.

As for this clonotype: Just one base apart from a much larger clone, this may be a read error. The CDR3 DNA follows: TGTGCCGGCAGTCCGACCCCAGGACAACTTAGCAATCAGCCCCAGCATTTT. Protein sequence: CAGSPTPGQLSNQPQHF. The chain carries TRBV27 and TRBJ1-5; perhaps TRBD1 as D (5 bases). The CDR3 is made up of 17 amino acids. Germline values: CDR1 MNHEY, CDR2 SMNVEV (reference sequence).

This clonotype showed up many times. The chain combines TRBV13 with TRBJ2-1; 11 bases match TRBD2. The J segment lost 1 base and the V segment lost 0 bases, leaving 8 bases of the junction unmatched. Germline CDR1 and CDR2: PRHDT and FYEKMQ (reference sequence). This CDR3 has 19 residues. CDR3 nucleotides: TGTGCCAGCAGCTTAGGCCTACTAGCGGGAGTCGGATCCTACAATGAGCAGTTCTTC. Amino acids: CASSLGLLAGVGSYNEQFF.